This T cell receptor beta chain emerged from a study of human T cells and chemical hapten exposure. Time point given: patch test 1, 2 weeks after DPC sensitization. Treatment of the sample: therapeutic diphenylcyclopropenone sensitization with weekly scalp DPC. This clonotype was detected only a few times. J gave up 7 bases and V 2 bases, and 9 bases lay outside the gene matches. This CDR3 spans 15 amino acids. Germline assignment: CDR1 DFQATT and CDR2 SNEGSKA (reference sequence). A single record per CDR3 protein comes from TCRdb applying MiXCR to the RACE reads. The sample holds more than 150,000 distinct CDR3 sequences, approximately 15% seen once.

The J gene is TRBJ2-7, the V gene TRBV20-1; 12 bases line up with TRBD2. The receptor's source is a woman between 25 and 40 years old with alopecia areata. Some clones in this sample may be carry-over from other donors' samples. The starting material was whole blood, obtained in connection with sensitization to the hapten diphenylcyclopropenone (DPC). The CDR3 sequence: CSARNLLAGGSEQYF. The CDR3 DNA reads TGCAGTGCTAGAAATTTACTAGCGGGAGGTTCGGAGCAGTACTTC.